This record looks at one T cell receptor beta chain sequence and its context. The record originates from a study of patients and donors after allogeneic stem cell transplantation. This CDR3 region has 13 residues. Trimming left V 0 bases short and J 12 bases short, with 12 bases between. Germline lookup yields CDR1 LGHDT and CDR2 YNNKEL (reference sequence). From the RT-PCR reads, TCRdb called clonotypes with MiXCR, one entry per CDR3 protein. The sample yields about 160,000 distinct CDR3 sequences, about 24% seen once. This chain uses TRBV3-1 with TRBJ2-1; D is unclear. The receptor's source is a human donor who was either an allogeneic HSCT recipient or a stem cell or donor lymphocyte infusion donor (not recorded which). It is not recorded whose cells these are; they may come from a transplant donor. Material: blood, either unsorted or a sorted T cell fraction (not recorded which). The CDR3 bases are TGTGCCAGCAGCCAAGATCTATTATCGGGGCAGTTCTTC. Protein product: CASSQDLLSGQFF.